This T cell receptor (beta chain) was identified in a study of CD8 T cell repertoires and HIV-1 epitope variants (TCRdb year 2020). Broadly, across the study: In separate culture wells, T cells were stimulated with each of twenty-five peptides that represented autologous and known Gag and Nef epitope variants. A CMV, EBV and flu peptide pool, the Ebola AY9 epitope as negative control, and a no-peptide well were included as control conditions. A total of 80 to 100 T cell cultures were run, with each culture condition performed in triplicate except for one peptide, which was performed in duplicate. Cultures were maintained for around eleven days in IMDM with gentamicin, and half-media changes adding IL-2, IL-7 and IL-15 were performed on days 3 and 7. T cells were enriched using the EasySep Human T Cell Enrichment Kit and then co-cultured with an equal number of autologous T cell-negative cells acting as antigen-presenting cells. Tested epitopes included three Gag epitope families and Nef HW9 and YT9. An aliquot of 1M T cells was saved as an uncultured baseline condition, separate from the 83 T cell cultures.

The EasySep Human CD8+ T Cell Enrichment Kit was used on day 10 to isolate CD8+ T cells from every culture. The CDR3 measures 14 amino acids from cysteine to phenylalanine. This entry keeps only the CDR3 DNA: 42 bases, framed from base 1. The germline V gene (reference sequence) gives CDR1 as MNHEY and CDR2 as SMNVEV. V ends up 2 bases short and J 4 bases short, with an unmatched junction base count of 0. As concerns this clone: Its target antigen remains unknown. No per-base quality is available; no much larger clone lies one base away.

Sequencing of TCR beta CDR3 regions was done on the immunoSEQ platform at survey depth. The QIAamp DNA micro kit was used to extract genomic DNA from every cultured and uncultured CD8+ T cell population. In the source study's methods: Samples with under 5,000 productive reads were excluded, and this exclusion removed about 7% of the 75 HIV peptide-stimulated cultures. A MANAFEST web app trimmed sequences to CDR3 and removed nonproductive sequences, CDR3s under 5 amino acids, and those not starting C or ending F/W. To count as antigen-specific, a clonotype had to be expanded in at least 2 of 3 replicates compared with the no-peptide control at FDR 0.01, and only within one epitope family. In addition, a specific clonotype needed a frequency at least fivefold higher than in wells stimulated with peptides from other epitope families. TCRdb took over this immuneACCESS table, retaining in-frame rearrangements with V and J assigned. Such tables are incomplete; in checked studies, under half of the missing clones stem from an unresolved V gene, and the remainder is unexplained. That table furnishes V, J and clone size, whereas the DNA furnished D and trimming. Here the sample has 5,000 to 6,500 clones; roughly 70% occur a single time. Jointly, the top ten make up roughly 40% of the sample.

Here is what the overall study found, with its caveats: Nine antigen-specific TCR beta clonotypes were identified, and about 6 of them appeared cross-reactive for autologous or known escape epitope variants. Four to six clonotypes recognized the Nef KF9 family and one clonotype recognized the HW9 family, while no responses were seen to the TAALDMSHF plasma variant. The assay identified only TCR beta chains and indicated proliferation to antigen, not T cell function or cytokine profile.

Sequenced input: cultured CD8+ T cells derived from PBMCs. The rearrangement joined TRBV27 to TRBJ2-1, with 9 bases in between that match TRBD1. The clonotype was recovered from a male donor with HIV. CDR3 loop: CASSLGTGYNEQFF. The DNA sequence is as follows: TGTGCCAGCAGTTTAGGGACAGGGTACAATGAGCAGTTCTTC.